This TCR beta chain was identified during a study of shared clonotypes between healthy human individuals. Study-level results: An anticipated effect of sequencing depth on clonotype sharing among donors was recognized.

Deep-level assay runs were performed. In the original analysis: With immunoSEQ giving junction-only sequences and no quality scores, filtering differed. Measured with immunoSEQ multiplex PCR; TCRdb has only the in-frame clones, and not every one. V, J and clone size are taken as reported in that table, and D and trimming were inferred from the DNA itself. The sample lists hundreds of thousands of clones, around 78% occurring once. This clone was seen at least ten times. Its antigen remains unidentified. The sequence came from a woman in her 30s in good health. The sample was memory CD4+ T cells sorted from blood. Subset denoted: CD45RA-negative fraction.

DNA for the CDR3: TGCAGCGTTGATGGACTAGCCCAAGAGACCCAGTACTTC. As protein: CSVDGLAQETQYF. The V call is TRBV29-1, the J call TRBJ2-5; TRBD2 matches 8 bases. Germline CDR1 is SQVTM and CDR2 is ANQGSEA. The V and J ends lost 3 bases and 1 base, in that order; junction bases with no gene match: 1. This CDR3 spans 13 amino acids.